This T cell receptor beta chain was sequenced for a study of OX40 agonist ivuxolimab in advanced cancers. Generated by immunoSEQ multiplex PCR, the TCRdb table keeps only in-frame clones and is missing some. The sample records 69,000 or so clones, 85% to 90% being singletons. The CDR3 is 11 amino acids. In germline, CDR1 is SQVTM, CDR2 ANQGSEA. The V segment lost 7 bases and the J segment 4 bases; nucleotides outside the gene matches: 4. The starting material was CD4+ or CD8+ T cells sorted from blood, obtained in a trial of the OX40 agonist ivuxolimab. This TCR derives from an adult with an advanced solid tumor such as melanoma, head and neck, liver or kidney cancer. The chain joins TRBV29-1 to TRBJ2-7; 7 nucleotides agree with TRBD1. The CDR3 DNA is TGCAGCGCCGGGACAGTTTACGAGCAGTACTTC. It specifies CSAGTVYEQYF.